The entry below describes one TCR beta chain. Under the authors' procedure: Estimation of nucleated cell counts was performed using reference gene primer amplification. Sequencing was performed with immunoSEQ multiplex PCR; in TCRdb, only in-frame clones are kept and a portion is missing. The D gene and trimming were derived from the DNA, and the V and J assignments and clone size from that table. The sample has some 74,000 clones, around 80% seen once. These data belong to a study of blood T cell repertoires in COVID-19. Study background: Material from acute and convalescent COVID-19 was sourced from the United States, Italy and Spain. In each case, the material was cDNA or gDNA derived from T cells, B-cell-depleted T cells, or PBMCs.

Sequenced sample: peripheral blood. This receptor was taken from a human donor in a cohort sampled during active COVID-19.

CDR3 sequence reads: CASSWQGARGYTF. As DNA, the CDR3 is TGTGCCAGCTCGTGGCAGGGGGCAAGGGGCTACACCTTC. The V and J genes are TRBV6-5 and TRBJ1-2; TRBD1 aligns across 8 bases. The CDR3 is 13 residues long. J lost 8 bases, V lost 8 bases, and 10 bases had no gene match. Germline V gene lookup returns CDR1 MNHEY and CDR2 SVGAGI.